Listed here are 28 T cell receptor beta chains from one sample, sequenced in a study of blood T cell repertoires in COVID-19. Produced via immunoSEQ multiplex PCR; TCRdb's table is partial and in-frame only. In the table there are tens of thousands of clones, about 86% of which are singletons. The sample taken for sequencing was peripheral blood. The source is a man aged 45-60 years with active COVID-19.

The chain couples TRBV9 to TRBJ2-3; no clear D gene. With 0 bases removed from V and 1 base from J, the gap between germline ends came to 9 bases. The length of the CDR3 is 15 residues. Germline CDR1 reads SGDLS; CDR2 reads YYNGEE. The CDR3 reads CASSVGGPGTDTQYF. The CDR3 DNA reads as TGTGCCAGCAGCGTAGGTGGGCCGGGCACAGATACGCAGTATTTT.

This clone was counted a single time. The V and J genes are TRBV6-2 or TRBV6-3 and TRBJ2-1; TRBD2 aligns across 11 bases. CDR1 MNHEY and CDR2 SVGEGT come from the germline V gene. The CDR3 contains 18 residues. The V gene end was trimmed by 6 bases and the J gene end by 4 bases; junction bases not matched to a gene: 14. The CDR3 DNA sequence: TGTGCCAGCAGCCTAAATTTTCCGGGGACTAGCGGATACAATGAGCAGTTCTTC. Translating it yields CASSLNFPGTSGYNEQFF.

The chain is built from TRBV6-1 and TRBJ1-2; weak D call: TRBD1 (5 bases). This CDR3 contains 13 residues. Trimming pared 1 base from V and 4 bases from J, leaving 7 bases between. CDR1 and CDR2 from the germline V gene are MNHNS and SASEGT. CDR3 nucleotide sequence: TGTGCCAGCAGTGAAGTCAGGGTCTATGGCTACACCTTC. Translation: CASSEVRVYGYTF.

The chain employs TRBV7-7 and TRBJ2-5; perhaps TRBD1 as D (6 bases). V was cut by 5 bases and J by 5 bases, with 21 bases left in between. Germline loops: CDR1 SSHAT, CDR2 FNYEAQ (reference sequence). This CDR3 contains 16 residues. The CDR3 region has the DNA TGTGCCAGCAGCCCTGGGACAAGGCCCCTTTTTGAGACCCAGTACTTC. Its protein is CASSPGTRPLFETQYF. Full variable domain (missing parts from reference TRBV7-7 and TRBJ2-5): GAGVSQSPRYKVTKRGQDVTLRCDPISSHATLYWYQQALGQGPEFLTYFNYEAQPDKSGLPSDRFSAERPEGSISTLTIQRTEQRDSAMYRCASSPGTRPLFETQYFGPGTRLLVL.

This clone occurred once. The chain's CDR3 is CASKYSVSGTDNEQFF. As DNA, the CDR3 is TGTGCCAGCAAATATAGTGTAAGCGGTACTGACAATGAGCAGTTCTTC. This chain uses TRBV3-1 (or the pseudogene TRBV3-2) with TRBJ2-1; tentative D call: TRBD2 (5 bases). The length of the CDR3 is 16 residues. Germline V gives CDR1 LGHDT, CDR2 YNNKEL (reference sequence). Trimming took off 7 bases at V and 5 bases at J, with 21 bases between the two ends.

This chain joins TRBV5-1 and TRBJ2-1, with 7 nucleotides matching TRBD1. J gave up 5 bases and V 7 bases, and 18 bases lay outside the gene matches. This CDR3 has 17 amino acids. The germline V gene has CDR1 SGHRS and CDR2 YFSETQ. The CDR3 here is CASRHGRGFWTNNEQFF. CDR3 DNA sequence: TGCGCCAGCCGCCATGGCAGGGGGTTCTGGACGAACAATGAGCAGTTCTTC.

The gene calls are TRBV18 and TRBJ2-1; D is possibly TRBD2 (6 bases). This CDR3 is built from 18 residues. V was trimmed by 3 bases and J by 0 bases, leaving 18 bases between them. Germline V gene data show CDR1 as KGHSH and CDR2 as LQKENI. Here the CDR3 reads CASSPQDYRLYSYNEQFF. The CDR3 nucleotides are TGTGCCAGCTCACCTCAGGACTACCGACTATACTCCTACAATGAGCAGTTCTTC.

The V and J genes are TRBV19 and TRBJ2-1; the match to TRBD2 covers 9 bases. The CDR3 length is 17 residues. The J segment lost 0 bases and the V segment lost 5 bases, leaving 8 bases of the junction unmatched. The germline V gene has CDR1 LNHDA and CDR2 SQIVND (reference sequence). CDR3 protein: CASSPRLAAISYNEQFF. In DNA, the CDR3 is TGTGCCAGTAGTCCTCGACTAGCGGCCATCTCCTACAATGAGCAGTTCTTC.

The CDR3 nucleotides are TGTGCCAGCAGCTACCAGACAGGTATCAATCAGCCCCAGCATTTT. Protein product: CASSYQTGINQPQHF. The V call is TRBV5-8, the J call TRBJ1-5; possible D gene TRBD1, 6 bases. CDR1 is SGHTS, CDR2 YDEGEE, per germline. Trimming left V 3 bases short and J 3 bases short, with 13 bases between. The CDR3 sequence is 15 residues long.

In nucleotides, the CDR3 is TGTGCCAGCAGCTTATTGGAGATGGGGGGTAAAGGCGTTGGCTACACCTTC. This gives the protein CASSLLEMGGKGVGYTF. The rearrangement joins TRBV7-9 to TRBJ1-2; TRBD1 is a possible D gene (5 bases). Germline CDR1 reads SEHNR; CDR2 reads FQNEAQ (reference sequence). The CDR3 has 17 amino acids. V lost 2 bases and J lost 7, with 23 bases in between.

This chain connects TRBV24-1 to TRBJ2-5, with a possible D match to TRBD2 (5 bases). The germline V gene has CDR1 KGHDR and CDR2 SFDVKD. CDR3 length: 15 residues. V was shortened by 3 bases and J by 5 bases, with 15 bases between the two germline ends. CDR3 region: CATSDTRTASETQYF. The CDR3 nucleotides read TGTGCCACCAGTGATACCCGGACTGCTTCGGAGACCCAGTACTTC.

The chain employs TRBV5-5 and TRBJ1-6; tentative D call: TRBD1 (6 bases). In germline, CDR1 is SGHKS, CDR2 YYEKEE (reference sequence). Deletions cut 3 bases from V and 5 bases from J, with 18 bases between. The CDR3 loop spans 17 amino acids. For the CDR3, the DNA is TGTGCCAGCAGCTCCCAGCTAAAGACAGGAGATAATTCACCCCTCCACTTT. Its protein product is CASSSQLKTGDNSPLHF.

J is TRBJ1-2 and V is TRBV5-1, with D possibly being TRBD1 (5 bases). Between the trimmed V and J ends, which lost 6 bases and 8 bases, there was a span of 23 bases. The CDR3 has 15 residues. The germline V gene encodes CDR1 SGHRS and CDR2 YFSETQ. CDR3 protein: CASIRGDTDGEGYTF. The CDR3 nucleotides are TGCGCCAGCATAAGGGGTGACACCGACGGAGAGGGCTACACCTTC.

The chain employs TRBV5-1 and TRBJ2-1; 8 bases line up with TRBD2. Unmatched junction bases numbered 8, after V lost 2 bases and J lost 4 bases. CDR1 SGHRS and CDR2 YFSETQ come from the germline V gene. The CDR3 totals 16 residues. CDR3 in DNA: TGCGCCAGCAGCTTTTCAACTAGCGGTATGTACAATGAGCAGTTCTTC. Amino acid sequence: CASSFSTSGMYNEQFF. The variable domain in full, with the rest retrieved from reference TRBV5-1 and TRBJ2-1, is KAGVTQTPRYLIKTRGQQVTLSCSPISGHRSVSWYQQTPGQGLQFLFEYFSETQRNKGNFPGRFSGRQFSNSRSEMNVSTLELGDSALYLCASSFSTSGMYNEQFFGPGTRLTVL.

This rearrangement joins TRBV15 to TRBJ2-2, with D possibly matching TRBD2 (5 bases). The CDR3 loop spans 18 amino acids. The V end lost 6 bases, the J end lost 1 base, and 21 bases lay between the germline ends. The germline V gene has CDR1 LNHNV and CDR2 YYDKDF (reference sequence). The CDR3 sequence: CATSPQIVGSWNTGELFF. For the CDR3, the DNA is TGTGCCACCAGTCCCCAAATTGTTGGGAGTTGGAACACCGGGGAGCTGTTTTTT.

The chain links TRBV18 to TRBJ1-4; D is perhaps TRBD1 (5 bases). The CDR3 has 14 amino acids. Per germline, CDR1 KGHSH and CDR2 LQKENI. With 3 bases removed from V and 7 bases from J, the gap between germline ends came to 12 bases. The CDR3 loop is CASSPPTELEKLFF. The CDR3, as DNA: TGTGCCAGCTCACCGCCGACAGAGCTTGAAAAACTGTTTTTT.

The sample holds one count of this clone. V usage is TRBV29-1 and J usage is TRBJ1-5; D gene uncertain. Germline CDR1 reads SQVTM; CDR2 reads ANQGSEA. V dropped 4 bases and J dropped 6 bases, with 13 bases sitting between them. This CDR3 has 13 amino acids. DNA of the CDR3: TGCAGCGTTGCGTCCGGGGAGGGTCAGCCCCAGCATTTT. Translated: CSVASGEGQPQHF. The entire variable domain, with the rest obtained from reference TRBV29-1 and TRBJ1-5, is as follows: SAVISQKPSRDICQRGTSLTIQCQVDSQVTMMFWYRQQPGQSLTLIATANQGSEATYESGFVIDKFPISRPNLTFSTLTVSNMSPEDSSIYLCSVASGEGQPQHFGDGTRLSIL.

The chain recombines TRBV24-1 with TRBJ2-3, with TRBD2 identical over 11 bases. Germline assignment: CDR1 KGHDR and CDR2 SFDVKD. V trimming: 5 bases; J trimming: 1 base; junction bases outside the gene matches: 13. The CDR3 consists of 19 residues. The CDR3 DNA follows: TGTGCCACCAGTGGGGGCGACTTTGGGACTAGCGGTCGCACAGATACGCAGTATTTT. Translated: CATSGGDFGTSGRTDTQYF.

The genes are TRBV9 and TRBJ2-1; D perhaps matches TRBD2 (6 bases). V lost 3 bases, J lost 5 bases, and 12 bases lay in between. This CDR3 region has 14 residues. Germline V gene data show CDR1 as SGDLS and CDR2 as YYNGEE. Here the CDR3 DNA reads TGTGCCAGCAGCGCTGGGACTGGCAACAATGAGCAGTTCTTC. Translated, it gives CASSAGTGNNEQFF.

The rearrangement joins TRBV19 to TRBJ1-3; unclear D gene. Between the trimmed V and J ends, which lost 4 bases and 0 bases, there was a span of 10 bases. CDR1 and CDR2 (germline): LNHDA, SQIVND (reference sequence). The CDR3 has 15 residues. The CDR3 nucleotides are TGTGCCAGTAGTACTTTAGGCGGCTCTGGAAACACCATATATTTT. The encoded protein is CASSTLGGSGNTIYF.

The CDR3 reads CATTGTEVNTGELFF. CDR3 DNA sequence: TGTGCCACCACCGGGACAGAAGTAAACACCGGGGAGCTGTTTTTT. This chain uses TRBV24-1 with TRBJ2-2, with 7 bases fitting TRBD1. With V trimmed by 8 bases and J by 2 bases, 7 bases remained unmatched. CDR3 length equals 15 residues. Germline assignment: CDR1 KGHDR and CDR2 SFDVKD.

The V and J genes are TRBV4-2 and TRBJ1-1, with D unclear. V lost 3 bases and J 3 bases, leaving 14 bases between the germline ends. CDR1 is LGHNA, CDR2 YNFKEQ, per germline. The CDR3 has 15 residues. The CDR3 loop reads CASSHPAGRDTEAFF. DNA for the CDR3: TGTGCCAGCAGCCATCCGGCGGGGAGGGACACTGAAGCTTTCTTT.

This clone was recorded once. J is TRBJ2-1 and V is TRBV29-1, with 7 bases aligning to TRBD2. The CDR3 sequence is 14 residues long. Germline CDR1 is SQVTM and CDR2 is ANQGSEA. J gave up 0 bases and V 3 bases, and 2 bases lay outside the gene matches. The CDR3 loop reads CSVDRGSSYNEQFF. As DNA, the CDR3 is TGCAGCGTTGATCGCGGGAGCTCCTACAATGAGCAGTTCTTC.

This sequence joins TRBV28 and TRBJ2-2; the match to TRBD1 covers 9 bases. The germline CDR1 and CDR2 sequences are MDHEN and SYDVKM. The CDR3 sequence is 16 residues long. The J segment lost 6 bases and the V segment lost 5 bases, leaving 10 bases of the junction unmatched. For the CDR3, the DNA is TGTGCCAGCAGTCCTCAAGACAGGGGGGTTCCCGGGGAGCTGTTTTTT. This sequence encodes CASSPQDRGVPGELFF.

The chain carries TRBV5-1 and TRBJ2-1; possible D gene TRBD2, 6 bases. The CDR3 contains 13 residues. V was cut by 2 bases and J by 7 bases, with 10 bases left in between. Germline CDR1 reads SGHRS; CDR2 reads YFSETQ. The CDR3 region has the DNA TGCGCCAGCAGCTTCCAGGCGGGGAATGAGCAGTTCTTC. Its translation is CASSFQAGNEQFF. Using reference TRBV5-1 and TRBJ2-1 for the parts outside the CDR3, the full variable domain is KAGVTQTPRYLIKTRGQQVTLSCSPISGHRSVSWYQQTPGQGLQFLFEYFSETQRNKGNFPGRFSGRQFSNSRSEMNVSTLELGDSALYLCASSFQAGNEQFFGPGTRLTVL.

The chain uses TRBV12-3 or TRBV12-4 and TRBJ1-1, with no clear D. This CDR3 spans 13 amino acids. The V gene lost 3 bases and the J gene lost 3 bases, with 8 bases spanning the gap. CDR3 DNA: TGTGCCAGCAGTTTTATCCAGGACACTGAAGCTTTCTTT. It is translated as CASSFIQDTEAFF.

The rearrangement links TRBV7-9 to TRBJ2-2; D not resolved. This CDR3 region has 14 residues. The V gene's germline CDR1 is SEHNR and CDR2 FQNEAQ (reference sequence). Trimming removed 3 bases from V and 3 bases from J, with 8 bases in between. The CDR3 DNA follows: TGTGCCAGCAGCTTCGGAGAGTACACCGGGGAGCTGTTTTTT. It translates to CASSFGEYTGELFF. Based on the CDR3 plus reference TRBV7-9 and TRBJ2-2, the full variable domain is DTGVSQNPRHKITKRGQNVTFRCDPISEHNRLYWYRQTLGQGPEFLTYFQNEAQLEKSRLLSDRFSAERPKGSFSTLEIQRTEQGDSAMYLCASSFGEYTGELFFGEGSRLTVL.

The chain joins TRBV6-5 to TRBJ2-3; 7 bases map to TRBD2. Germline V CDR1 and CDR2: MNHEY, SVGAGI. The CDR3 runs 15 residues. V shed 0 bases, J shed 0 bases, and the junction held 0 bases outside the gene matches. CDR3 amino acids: CASSYSAGSTDTQYF. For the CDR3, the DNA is TGTGCCAGCAGTTACTCAGCGGGGAGCACAGATACGCAGTATTTT.